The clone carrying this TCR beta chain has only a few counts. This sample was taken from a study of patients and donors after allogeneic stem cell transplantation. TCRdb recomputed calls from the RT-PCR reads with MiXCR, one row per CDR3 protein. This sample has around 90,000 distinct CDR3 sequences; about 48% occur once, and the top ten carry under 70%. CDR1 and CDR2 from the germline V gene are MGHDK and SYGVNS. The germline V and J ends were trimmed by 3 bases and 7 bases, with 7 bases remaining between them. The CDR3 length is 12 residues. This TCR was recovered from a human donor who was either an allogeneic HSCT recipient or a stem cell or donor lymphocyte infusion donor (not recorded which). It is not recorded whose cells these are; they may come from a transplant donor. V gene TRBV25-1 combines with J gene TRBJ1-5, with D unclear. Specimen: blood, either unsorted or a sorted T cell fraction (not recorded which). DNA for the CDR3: TGTGCCAGCAGTGACGTGGGCCAGCCCCAGCATTTT. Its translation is CASSDVGQPQHF.